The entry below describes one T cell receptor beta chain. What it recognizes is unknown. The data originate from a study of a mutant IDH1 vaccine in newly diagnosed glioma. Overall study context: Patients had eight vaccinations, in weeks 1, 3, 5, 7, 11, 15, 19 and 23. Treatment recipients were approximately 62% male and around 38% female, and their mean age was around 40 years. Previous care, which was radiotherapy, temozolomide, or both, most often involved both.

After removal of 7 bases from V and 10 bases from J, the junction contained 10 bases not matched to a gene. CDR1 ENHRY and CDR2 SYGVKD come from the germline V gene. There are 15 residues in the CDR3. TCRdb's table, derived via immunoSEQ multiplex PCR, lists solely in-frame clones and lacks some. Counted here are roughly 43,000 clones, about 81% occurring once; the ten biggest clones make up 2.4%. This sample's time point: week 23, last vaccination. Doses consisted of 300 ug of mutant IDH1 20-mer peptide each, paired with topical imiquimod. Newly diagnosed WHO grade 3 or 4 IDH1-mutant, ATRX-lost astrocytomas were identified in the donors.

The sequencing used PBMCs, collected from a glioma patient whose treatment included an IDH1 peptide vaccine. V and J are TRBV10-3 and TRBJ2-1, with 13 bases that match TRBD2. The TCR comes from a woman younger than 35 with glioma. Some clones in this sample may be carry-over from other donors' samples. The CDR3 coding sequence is TGTGCCATCATGGGGACTAGCGGGGTTGCCGAGGAGCAGTTCTTC. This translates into CAIMGTSGVAEEQFF.